This TCR beta chain is drawn from a study of PD-1 blockade in classical Hodgkin lymphoma. To note about this clone: One junction end disagrees with the germline gene, perhaps due to a read error.

Indicated time point: cycle 4 day 1 (C4D1), after less than 7 weeks of nivolumab. Patients all relapsed after autologous stem cell transplantation, and there was variation in brentuximab vedotin exposure. TCRdb's table, derived via immunoSEQ multiplex PCR, lists solely in-frame clones and lacks some. The sample yields tens of thousands of clones, about 80% seen once. Germline V lookup: CDR1 LGHNA, CDR2 YSLEER. CDR3 size: 12 residues. The clonotype comes from a human donor with classical Hodgkin lymphoma. This chain joins TRBV4-3 and TRBJ2-7, with D perhaps TRBD2 (6 bases). Sequences were derived from peripheral blood mononuclear cells (PBMCs), sampled before the fourth cycle of nivolumab. CDR3 DNA sequence: TGCGCCAGCAGCCAAGATATGGGGGAGGCGGACTTC. This sequence encodes CASSQDMGEADF.